The 15 T cell receptor beta chains below all came from one sample that was sequenced in a study of T cell responses to AZD1222 COVID-19 vaccine. Clones were read by immunoSEQ multiplex PCR, and TCRdb kept only the in-frame ones, dropping some. The table has roughly 140,000 clones, approximately 87% seen once. The sequences come from peripheral blood, collected 28 days after the second AZD1222 dose. These receptors all stem from an adult who received the AZD1222 COVID-19 vaccine.

This rearrangement joins TRBV19 to TRBJ2-3; 9 nucleotides line up with TRBD2. This CDR3 contains 15 residues. Per the germline V gene, CDR1 is LNHDA and CDR2 is SQIVND (reference sequence). Germline trimming cut 3 bases from V and 2 bases from J; bases unmatched to any gene: 3. CDR3 loop: CASSISSGDTDTQYF. The CDR3 DNA is TGTGCCAGTAGTATCTCTAGCGGGGACACAGATACGCAGTATTTT.

This chain links TRBV7-8 with TRBJ2-3; possibly TRBD1 for D (5 bases). The germline V gene has CDR1 SGHVS and CDR2 FQNEAQ. This CDR3 spans 11 amino acids. The V end was cut by 8 bases, the J end by 9 bases, with 12 bases between. CDR3 nucleotides: TGTGCCAGCGGAAGGGGTGACACGCAGTATTTT. Encoded protein: CASGRGDTQYF.

The chain combines TRBV27 with TRBJ1-6; 8 bases line up with TRBD1. The CDR3 length is 16 residues. Germline V gene sequence: CDR1 MNHEY, CDR2 SMNVEV (reference sequence). Germline trimming cut 5 bases from V and 9 bases from J; bases unmatched to any gene: 12. The CDR3 DNA is TGTGCCAGCAGTCTTCCCTCAGGGGGCATAGGTTCACCCCTCCACTTT. Protein product: CASSLPSGGIGSPLHF.

The chain recombines TRBV11-1 with TRBJ1-4, with D hard to call. Germline CDR1 and CDR2: SGHAT and FQDESV (reference sequence). Trimming removed 3 bases from V and 5 bases from J, with 7 bases in between. The CDR3 extends over 13 amino acids. The CDR3 loop reads CASSFAGNEKLFF. The CDR3 region has the DNA TGTGCCAGCAGCTTTGCAGGAAATGAAAAACTGTTTTTT.

The chain employs TRBV7-3 and TRBJ2-2; D could derive from TRBD1 or TRBD2 (6 bases each). Trimming left V 0 bases short and J 0 bases short, with 14 bases between. The length of the CDR3 is 18 residues. Germline lookup yields CDR1 SGHTA and CDR2 FQGTGA. CDR3 region: CASSLTLTGGANTGELFF. CDR3 bases: TGTGCCAGCAGCTTAACGTTGACCGGGGGCGCGAACACCGGGGAGCTGTTTTTT.

The chain joins TRBV10-2 to TRBJ1-1; a possible D gene is TRBD1 (5 bases). V was clipped by 4 bases and J by 2 bases, with 14 bases between them. This CDR3 is 15 amino acids long. CDR1 WSHSY and CDR2 SAAADI come from the germline V gene. CDR3: CASSVTRVVNTEAFF. The CDR3 DNA is TGCGCCAGCAGTGTTACCAGGGTGGTTAACACTGAAGCTTTCTTT.

DNA of the CDR3: TGTGCCAGCAGCCACAAGGACAGGGGAGGCACCGGGGAGCTGTTTTTT. Translating it yields CASSHKDRGGTGELFF. The V gene is TRBV3-1 (or the pseudogene TRBV3-2), the J gene TRBJ2-2; 9 bases fit TRBD1. Germline assignment: CDR1 LGHDT and CDR2 YNNKEL (reference sequence). Losses at the gene ends were 3 bases for V and 4 bases for J; bases not matched to a gene: 6. The CDR3 runs 16 residues.

The rearrangement joins TRBV7-2 to TRBJ1-2; D remains ambiguous. The V end was cut by 8 bases, the J end by 3 bases, with 7 bases between. The CDR3 consists of 11 residues. CDR1 is SGHTA and CDR2 is FQGNSA in the germline V gene. The CDR3 loop reads CASSEDYGYTF. CDR3 DNA: TGTGCCAGCTCCGAGGACTATGGCTACACCTTC.

This chain links TRBV29-1 with TRBJ2-7, with TRBD1 identical over 8 bases. The CDR3 extends over 13 amino acids. V trimming: 7 bases; J trimming: 0 bases; junction bases outside the gene matches: 5. Germline V gene sequence: CDR1 SQVTM, CDR2 ANQGSEA. CDR3 sequence: CSGRTGSSYEQYF. CDR3 nucleotides: TGCAGCGGGAGGACAGGGAGCTCCTACGAGCAGTACTTC.

This sequence joins TRBV19 and TRBJ2-2, with TRBD2 identical over 7 bases. The CDR3 sequence is 17 residues long. The germline CDR1 and CDR2 sequences are LNHDA and SQIVND (reference sequence). V gave up 3 bases and J gave up 1 base; unmatched junction bases: 8. The chain's CDR3 is CASSITWGGRNTGELFF. The CDR3, as DNA: TGTGCCAGTAGTATCACCTGGGGGGGTCGGAACACCGGGGAGCTGTTTTTT.

This rearrangement joins TRBV6-6 to TRBJ1-3, with a possible D match to TRBD1 (5 bases). Looked up from germline, CDR1 is MNHNY and CDR2 is SVGAGI (reference sequence). The CDR3 is made up of 15 amino acids. The ends were cut back, 6 bases at V and 0 bases at J, with 12 bases in the middle. Here the CDR3 reads CASRKDSNSGNTIYF. In DNA form, the CDR3 reads TGTGCCAGCAGAAAAGACAGTAACTCTGGAAACACCATATATTTT.

This chain uses TRBV4-1 with TRBJ1-1; D ambiguous. The V gene's germline CDR1 is MGHRA and CDR2 YSYEKL. V shed 4 bases and J shed 4 bases, with 13 bases lying between them. This CDR3 spans 14 amino acids. CDR3 region: CASSRDLIITEAFF. In DNA, the CDR3 is TGCGCCAGCAGCCGCGACCTCATCATCACTGAAGCTTTCTTT.

The rearrangement joins TRBV14 to TRBJ2-2, with D uncertain. The CDR3 totals 17 residues. V lost 0 bases to trimming and J lost 4 bases, with 15 bases between them. Germline lookup yields CDR1 SGHDN and CDR2 FVKESK. CDR3 sequence reads: CASSQDPLVLGTGELFF. The CDR3 DNA reads as TGTGCCAGCAGCCAAGATCCCCTAGTCTTGGGCACCGGGGAGCTGTTTTTT. The whole variable domain, filled in from reference TRBV14 and TRBJ2-2, reads EAGVTQFPSHSVIEKGQTVTLRCDPISGHDNLYWYRRVMGKEIKFLLHFVKESKQDESGMPNNRFLAERTGGTYSTLKVQPAELEDSGVYFCASSQDPLVLGTGELFFGEGSRLTVL.

The chain recombines TRBV7-9 with TRBJ1-1, with 7 nucleotides matching TRBD1. V shed 5 bases, J shed 8 bases, and the junction held 8 bases outside the gene matches. The V gene's germline CDR1 is SEHNR and CDR2 FQNEAQ (reference sequence). The CDR3 runs to 13 residues. CDR3 sequence: CASSPGTVLEAFF. The CDR3 DNA sequence: TGTGCCAGCAGCCCTGGGACAGTTTTGGAAGCTTTCTTT.

The chain has TRBV3-1 (or the pseudogene TRBV3-2) and TRBJ1-6; 7 bases agree with TRBD1. Trimming at V came to 6 bases and at J to 4 bases, leaving 6 bases not matched to a gene. Per germline, CDR1 LGHDT and CDR2 YNNKEL (reference sequence). The CDR3 is 15 amino acids. The CDR3 is CASRPSTGYNSPLHF. CDR3 DNA sequence: TGTGCCAGCAGACCCTCGACAGGGTATAATTCACCCCTCCACTTT.